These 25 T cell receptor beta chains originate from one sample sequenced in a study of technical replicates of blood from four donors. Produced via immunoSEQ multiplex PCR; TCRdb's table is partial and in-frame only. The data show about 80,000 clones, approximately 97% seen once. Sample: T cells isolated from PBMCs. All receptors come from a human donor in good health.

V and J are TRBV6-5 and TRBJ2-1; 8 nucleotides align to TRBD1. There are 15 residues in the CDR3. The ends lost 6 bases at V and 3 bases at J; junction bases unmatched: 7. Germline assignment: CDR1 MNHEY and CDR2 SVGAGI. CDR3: CASSKTGAGYNEQFF. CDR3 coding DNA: TGTGCCAGCAGCAAGACAGGGGCCGGCTACAATGAGCAGTTCTTC.

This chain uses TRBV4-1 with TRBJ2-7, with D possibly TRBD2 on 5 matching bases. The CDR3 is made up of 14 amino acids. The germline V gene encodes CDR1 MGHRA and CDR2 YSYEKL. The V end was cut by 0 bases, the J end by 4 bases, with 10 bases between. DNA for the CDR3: TGCGCCAGCAGCCAAGATGGGGAGTATTACGAGCAGTACTTC. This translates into CASSQDGEYYEQYF.

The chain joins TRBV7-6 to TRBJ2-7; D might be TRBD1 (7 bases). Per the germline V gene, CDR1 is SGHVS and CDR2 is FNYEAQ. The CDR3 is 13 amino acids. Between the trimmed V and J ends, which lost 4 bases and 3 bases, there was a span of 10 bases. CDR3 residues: CASSSGDSYEQYF. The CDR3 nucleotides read TGTGCCAGCAGCTCGGGGGACAGCTACGAGCAGTACTTC.

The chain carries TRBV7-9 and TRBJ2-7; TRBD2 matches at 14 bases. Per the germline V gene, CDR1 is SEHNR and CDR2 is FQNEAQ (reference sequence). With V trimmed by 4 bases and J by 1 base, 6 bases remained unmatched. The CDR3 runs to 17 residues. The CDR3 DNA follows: TGTGCCAGCAGCTCGGGGACTAGCGGGAGTTTATCCTACGAGCAGTACTTC. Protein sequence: CASSSGTSGSLSYEQYF.

The CDR3 region is CASRRGTGFEKLFF. CDR3 bases: TGTGCCAGCAGGCGGGGGACAGGGTTTGAAAAACTGTTTTTT. The chain uses TRBV2 and TRBJ1-4; 9 positions agree with TRBD1. Germline V gene lookup returns CDR1 SNHLY and CDR2 FYNNEI. The trim removed 6 bases at V and 7 bases at J, leaving 6 bases unmatched. This CDR3 region has 14 residues.

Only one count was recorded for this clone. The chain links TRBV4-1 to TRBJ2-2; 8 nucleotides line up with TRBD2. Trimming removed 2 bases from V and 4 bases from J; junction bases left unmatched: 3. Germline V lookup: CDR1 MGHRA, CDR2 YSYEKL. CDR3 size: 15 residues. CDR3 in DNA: TGCGCCAGCAGCCAAACGCGGGGGGTCACCGGGGAGCTGTTTTTT. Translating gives CASSQTRGVTGELFF.

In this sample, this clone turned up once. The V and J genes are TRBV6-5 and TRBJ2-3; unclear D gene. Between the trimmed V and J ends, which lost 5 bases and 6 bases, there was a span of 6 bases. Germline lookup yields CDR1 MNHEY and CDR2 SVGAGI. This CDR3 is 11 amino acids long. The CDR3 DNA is TGTGCCAGCAGTAGCGAGGATACGCAGTATTTT. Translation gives CASSSEDTQYF.

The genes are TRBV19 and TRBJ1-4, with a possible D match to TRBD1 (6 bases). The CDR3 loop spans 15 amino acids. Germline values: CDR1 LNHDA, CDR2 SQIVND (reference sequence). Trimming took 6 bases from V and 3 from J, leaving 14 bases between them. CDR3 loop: CASRGEGVSNEKLFF. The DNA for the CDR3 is TGTGCCAGTAGAGGGGAGGGGGTTTCTAATGAAAAACTGTTTTTT.

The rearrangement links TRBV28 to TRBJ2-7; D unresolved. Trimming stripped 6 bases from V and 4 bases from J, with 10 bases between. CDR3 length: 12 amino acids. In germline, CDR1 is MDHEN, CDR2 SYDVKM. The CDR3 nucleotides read TGTGCCAGCAGCCCCGTCGGGTACGAGCAGTACTTC. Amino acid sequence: CASSPVGYEQYF.

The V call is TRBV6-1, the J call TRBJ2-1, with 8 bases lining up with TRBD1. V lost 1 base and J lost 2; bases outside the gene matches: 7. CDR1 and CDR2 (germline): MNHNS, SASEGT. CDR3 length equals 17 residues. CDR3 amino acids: CASSEDHRGRPYNEQFF. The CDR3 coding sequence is TGTGCCAGCAGTGAAGATCACAGGGGGAGGCCCTACAATGAGCAGTTCTTC.

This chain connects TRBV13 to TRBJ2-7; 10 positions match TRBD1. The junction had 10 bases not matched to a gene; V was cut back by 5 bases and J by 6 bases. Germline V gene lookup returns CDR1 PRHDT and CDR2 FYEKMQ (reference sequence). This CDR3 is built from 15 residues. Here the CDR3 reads CASSIGQGVFSEQYF. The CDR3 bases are TGTGCCAGCAGCATCGGACAGGGGGTATTCAGCGAGCAGTACTTC.

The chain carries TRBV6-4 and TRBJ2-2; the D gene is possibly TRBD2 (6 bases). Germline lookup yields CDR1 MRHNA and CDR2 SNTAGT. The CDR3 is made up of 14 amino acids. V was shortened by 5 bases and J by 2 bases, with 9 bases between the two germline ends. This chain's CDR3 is CASSPGTNTGELFF. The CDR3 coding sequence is TGTGCCAGCAGTCCCGGGACTAACACCGGGGAGCTGTTTTTT.

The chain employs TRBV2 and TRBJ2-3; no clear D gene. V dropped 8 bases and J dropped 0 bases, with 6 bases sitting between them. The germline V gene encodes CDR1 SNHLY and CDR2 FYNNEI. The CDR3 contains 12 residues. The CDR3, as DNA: TGTGCCAGCGTTCCAAGCACAGATACGCAGTATTTT. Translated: CASVPSTDTQYF.

The CDR3 loop reads CASSSGLDEQFF. CDR3 DNA sequence: TGCGCCAGCAGCTCAGGACTCGATGAGCAGTTCTTC. The V gene is TRBV5-1, the J gene TRBJ2-1; a possible D gene is TRBD2 (5 bases). Germline CDR1 is SGHRS and CDR2 is YFSETQ. Trimming stripped 3 bases from V and 8 bases from J, with 9 bases between. This CDR3 is 12 amino acids long.

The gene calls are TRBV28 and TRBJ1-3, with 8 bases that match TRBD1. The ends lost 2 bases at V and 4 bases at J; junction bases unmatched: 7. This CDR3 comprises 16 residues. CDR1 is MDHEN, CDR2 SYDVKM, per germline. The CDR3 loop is CASSLQQGAVGNTIYF. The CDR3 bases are TGTGCCAGCAGTTTACAGCAGGGGGCGGTAGGAAACACCATATATTTT.

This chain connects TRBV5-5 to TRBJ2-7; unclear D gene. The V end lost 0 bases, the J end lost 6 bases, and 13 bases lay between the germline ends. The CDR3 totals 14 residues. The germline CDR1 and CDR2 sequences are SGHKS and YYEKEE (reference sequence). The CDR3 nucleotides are TGTGCCAGCAGCTTGGGCACCCCCCAGGCCGAGCAGTACTTC. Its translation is CASSLGTPQAEQYF.

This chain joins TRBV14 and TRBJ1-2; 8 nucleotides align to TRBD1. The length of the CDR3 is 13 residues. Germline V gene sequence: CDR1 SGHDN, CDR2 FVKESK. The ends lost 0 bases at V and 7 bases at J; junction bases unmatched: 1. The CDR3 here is CASSQDRGLGYTF. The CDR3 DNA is TGTGCCAGCAGCCAAGACAGGGGGCTTGGCTACACCTTC.

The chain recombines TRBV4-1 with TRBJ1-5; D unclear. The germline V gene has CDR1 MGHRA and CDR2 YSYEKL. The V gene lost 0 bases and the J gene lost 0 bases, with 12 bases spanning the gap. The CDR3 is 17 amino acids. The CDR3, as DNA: TGCGCCAGCAGCCAAGACGTAATCCGGGGTAGCAATCAGCCCCAGCATTTT. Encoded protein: CASSQDVIRGSNQPQHF.

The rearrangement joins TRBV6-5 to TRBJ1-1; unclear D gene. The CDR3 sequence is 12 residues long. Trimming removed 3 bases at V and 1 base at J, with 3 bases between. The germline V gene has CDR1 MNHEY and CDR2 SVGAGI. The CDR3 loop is CASSYKNTEAFF. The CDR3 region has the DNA TGTGCCAGCAGTTATAAGAACACTGAAGCTTTCTTT.

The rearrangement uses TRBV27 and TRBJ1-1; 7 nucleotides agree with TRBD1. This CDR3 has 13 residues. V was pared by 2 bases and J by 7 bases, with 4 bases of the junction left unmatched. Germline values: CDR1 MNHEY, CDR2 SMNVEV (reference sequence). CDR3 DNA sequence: TGTGCCAGCAGTTTAAGGGGACAGTTTGAAGCTTTCTTT. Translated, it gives CASSLRGQFEAFF.

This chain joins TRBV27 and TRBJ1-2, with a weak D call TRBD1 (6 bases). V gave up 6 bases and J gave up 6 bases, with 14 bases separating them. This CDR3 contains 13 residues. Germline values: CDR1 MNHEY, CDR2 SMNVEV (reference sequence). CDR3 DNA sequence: TGTGCCAGCAGACTTACAGGGTTTGATGGCTACACCTTC. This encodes CASRLTGFDGYTF.

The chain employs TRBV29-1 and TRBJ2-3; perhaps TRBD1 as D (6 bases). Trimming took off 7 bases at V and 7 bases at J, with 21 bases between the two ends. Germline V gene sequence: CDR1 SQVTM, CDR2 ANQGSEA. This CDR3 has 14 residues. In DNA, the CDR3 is TGCAGCGCCGCAGACAACTTGAGGGGGAATACGCAGTATTTT. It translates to CSAADNLRGNTQYF.

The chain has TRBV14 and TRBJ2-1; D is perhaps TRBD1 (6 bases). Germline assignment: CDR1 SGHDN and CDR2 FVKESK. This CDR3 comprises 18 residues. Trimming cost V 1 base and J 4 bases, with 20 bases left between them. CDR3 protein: CASSQGVRGTPIYNEQFF. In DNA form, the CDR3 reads TGTGCCAGCAGCCAAGGGGTCAGGGGTACCCCCATATACAATGAGCAGTTCTTC.

The CDR3 loop reads CASSFRRSLGEQYF. The CDR3 DNA reads TGTGCCAGCAGTTTTCGGAGATCTTTAGGCGAGCAGTACTTC. The rearrangement joins TRBV6-5 to TRBJ2-7; D unclear. CDR3 size: 14 residues. The germline V gene encodes CDR1 MNHEY and CDR2 SVGAGI. The germline V and J ends were trimmed by 4 bases and 6 bases, with 16 bases remaining between them.

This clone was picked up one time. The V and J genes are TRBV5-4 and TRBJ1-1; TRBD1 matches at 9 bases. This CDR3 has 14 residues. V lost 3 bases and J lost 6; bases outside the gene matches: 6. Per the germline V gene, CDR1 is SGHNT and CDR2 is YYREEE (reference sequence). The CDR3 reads CASSWDRARPEAFF. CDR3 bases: TGTGCCAGCAGCTGGGACAGGGCTCGTCCTGAAGCTTTCTTT.